This T cell receptor (beta chain) was profiled in a study of T cell clonotyping in hematopoietic cell transplantation. V shed 5 bases and J shed 1 base, with 11 bases lying between them. The CDR3 is made up of 13 amino acids. Germline lookup yields CDR1 GTSNPN and CDR2 SVGIG (reference sequence). Some clones are missing from TCRdb's copy, which holds only in-frame ones; the method was immunoSEQ multiplex PCR. Among about 15,000 clones listed, 80% to 90% were seen once. Specimen: PBMCs, collected 100 days after allogeneic stem cell transplant. The chain combines TRBV30 with TRBJ2-5, with a tentative D call TRBD2 (6 bases). This clonotype was obtained from a male patient in his 50s who had an allogeneic stem cell transplant from an unrelated donor, so T cells may come from the graft donor. Some clones in this sample may be carry-over from other donors' samples. This CDR3 reads CAWGSGLQETQYF. The CDR3 DNA reads TGTGCCTGGGGATCGGGACTCCAAGAGACCCAGTACTTC.